Listed below are T cell receptor beta chains from one sample, sequenced in a study of OX40 agonist ivuxolimab in advanced cancers. Data came from immunoSEQ multiplex PCR; TCRdb stores just in-frame clones and leaves some out. The table records over 35,000 clones, 89% of them present only once. The sequencing here drew on CD4+ or CD8+ T cells sorted from blood, taken in a trial of the OX40 agonist ivuxolimab. The receptors here all came from an adult with an advanced solid tumor such as melanoma, head and neck, liver or kidney cancer. Both conserved end residues are part of each CDR3. A D gene is named only where the DNA matches it firmly. Only some rows state a clone size, as once, few, many or a class for expanded clones.

clone_size	d_call	v_call	j_call	cdr3_aa	cdr3_nt
NA	NA	TRBV6-5	TRBJ1-2	CASSYSARGGSGYTF	TGTGCCAGCAGTTACTCGGCCAGGGGAGGAAGTGGCTACACCTTC
NA	TRBD2	TRBV9	TRBJ2-7	CASSVAGGPYEQYF	TGTGCCAGCAGTGTAGCGGGAGGGCCTTACGAGCAGTACTTC
NA	TRBD1	TRBV15	TRBJ2-7	CATRDSSYEQYF	TGTGCCACCCGGGACAGCTCCTACGAGCAGTACTTC
NA	TRBD2	TRBV19	TRBJ2-1	CASSLGGRAYNEQFF	TGTGCCAGTAGTCTGGGCGGGAGGGCCTACAATGAGCAGTTCTTC
NA	NA	TRBV9	TRBJ2-2	CASSVEGLNTGELFF	TGTGCCAGCAGCGTAGAGGGACTCAACACCGGGGAGCTGTTTTTT
NA	NA	TRBV27	TRBJ2-7	CASSLHGPYEQYF	TGTGCCAGCAGTTTACACGGCCCCTACGAGCAGTACTTC
NA	TRBD2	TRBV9	TRBJ2-3	CASSRPTRVLAGDTDTQYF	TGTGCCAGCAGCCGGCCTACTAGGGTTCTAGCGGGGGACACAGATACGCAGTATTTT
NA	TRBD2	TRBV4-3	TRBJ2-3	CASSQDVASGSTDTQYF	TGCGCCAGCAGCCAAGATGTAGCTAGCGGTTCCACAGATACGCAGTATTTT
NA	TRBD2	TRBV9	TRBJ2-5	CASSVSGRARETQYF	TGTGCCAGCAGCGTCAGCGGGAGGGCCCGAGAGACCCAGTACTTC
NA	NA	TRBV10-3	TRBJ1-5	CAISELAGNQPQHF	TGTGCCATCAGTGAACTGGCGGGCAATCAGCCCCAGCATTTT
NA	TRBD2	TRBV29-1	TRBJ2-7	CSVEDQDSGLSYEQYF	TGCAGCGTTGAAGATCAAGATAGCGGGCTCTCCTACGAGCAGTACTTC
NA	TRBD2	TRBV4-3	TRBJ2-3	CASSQGLAGGPTDTQYF	TGCGCCAGCAGCCAAGGACTAGCGGGGGGGCCTACAGATACGCAGTATTTT
NA	TRBD1	TRBV27	TRBJ1-6	CASSYQGAGSPLHF	TGTGCCAGCAGTTATCAGGGGGCGGGATCACCCCTCCACTTT
NA	NA	TRBV7-6	TRBJ2-7	CASSFGDGYEQYF	TGTGCCAGCAGCTTTGGGGACGGCTACGAGCAGTACTTC
few	NA	TRBV4-3	TRBJ2-7	CASSQAPWGTDSYEQYF	TGCGCCAGCAGCCAAGCACCCTGGGGGACGGATTCCTACGAGCAGTACTTC
NA	TRBD2	TRBV5-3	TRBJ2-3	CARSFWTSGRATDTQYF	TGTGCCAGAAGCTTCTGGACTAGCGGGAGGGCCACAGATACGCAGTATTTT
NA	TRBD1	TRBV9	TRBJ2-7	CASSVGLRTGKIYEQYF	TGTGCCAGCAGCGTGGGATTAAGGACAGGGAAGATCTACGAGCAGTACTTC
NA	TRBD1	TRBV7-9	TRBJ2-7	CASSSGTGLIYEQYF	TGTGCCAGCAGCTCCGGGACAGGGCTAATCTACGAGCAGTACTTC
NA	TRBD1	TRBV7-8	TRBJ1-1	CATYLGTGVSEAFF	TGTGCCACTTATTTGGGGACAGGGGTTTCGGAAGCTTTCTTT
NA	NA	TRBV4-3	TRBJ1-1	CASSHYTEAFF	TGCGCCAGCAGCCACTACACTGAAGCTTTCTTT